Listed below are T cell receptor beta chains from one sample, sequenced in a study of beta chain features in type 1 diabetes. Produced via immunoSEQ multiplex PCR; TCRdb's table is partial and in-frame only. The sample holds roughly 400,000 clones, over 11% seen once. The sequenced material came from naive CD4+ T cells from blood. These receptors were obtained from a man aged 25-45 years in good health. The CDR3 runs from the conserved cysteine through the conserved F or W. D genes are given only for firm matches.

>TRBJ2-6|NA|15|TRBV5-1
CASRRPGSGANVLTF
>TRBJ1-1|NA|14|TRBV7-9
CASSLSGGTTEAFF
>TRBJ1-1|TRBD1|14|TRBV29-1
CSVERGLGTTEAFF
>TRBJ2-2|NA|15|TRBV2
CASRKAGANTGELFF
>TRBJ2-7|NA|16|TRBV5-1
CASSPRVGVSSYEQYF
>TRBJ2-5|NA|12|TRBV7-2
CASSLAQETQYF
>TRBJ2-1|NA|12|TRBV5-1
CASSFYNNEQFF
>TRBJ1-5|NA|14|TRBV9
CASSVDASNQPQHF
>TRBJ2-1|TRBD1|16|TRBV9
CASSPLGQGAYNEQFF
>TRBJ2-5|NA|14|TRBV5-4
CASSFTGRGETQYF
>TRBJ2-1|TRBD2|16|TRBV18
CASSPRPGTSGNEQFF
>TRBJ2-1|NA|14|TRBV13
CASSLYQPNNEQFF
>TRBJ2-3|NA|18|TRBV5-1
CASRNGISLLYSTDTQYF
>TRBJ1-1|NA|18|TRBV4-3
CASSQEADSKPMNTEAFF
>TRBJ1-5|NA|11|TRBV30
CAWSVKEEQHF
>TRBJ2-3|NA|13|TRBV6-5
CATLSEGTDTQYF
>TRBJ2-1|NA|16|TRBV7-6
CASSLISGPGANEQFF
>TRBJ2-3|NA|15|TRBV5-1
CASSLASARTDTQYF
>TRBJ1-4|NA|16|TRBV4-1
CASKGNAGPTNEKLFF
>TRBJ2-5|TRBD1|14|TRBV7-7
CASSPDRGGETQYF
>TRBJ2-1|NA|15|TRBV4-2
CASSQEPGLYNEQFF
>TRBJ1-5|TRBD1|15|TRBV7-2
CASSPGTGSNQPQHF
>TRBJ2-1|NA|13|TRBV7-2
CASSLGIVHEQFF
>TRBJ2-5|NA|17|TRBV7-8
CASSLGRGLRSGETQYF
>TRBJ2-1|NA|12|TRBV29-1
CSGGPWGNEQFF
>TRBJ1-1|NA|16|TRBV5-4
CASSRGAFGDHTEAFF
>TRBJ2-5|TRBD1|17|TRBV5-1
CASRGHPDRVPFLTQYF
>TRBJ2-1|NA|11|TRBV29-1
CSVELALEQFF
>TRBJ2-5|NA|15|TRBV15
CATSREGRAPETQYF
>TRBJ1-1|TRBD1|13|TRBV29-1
CSGAGTGASEAFF
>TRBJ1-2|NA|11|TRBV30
CAWTGLWGYTF
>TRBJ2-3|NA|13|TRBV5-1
CASSRILTDTQYF
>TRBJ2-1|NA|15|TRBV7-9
CASSLGGARRDEQFF
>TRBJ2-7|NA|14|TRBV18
CASSPPGRNYEQYF
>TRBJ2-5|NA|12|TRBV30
CAWSVRRETQYF
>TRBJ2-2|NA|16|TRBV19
CASSIAPHPVTGELFF
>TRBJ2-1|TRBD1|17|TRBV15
CATSRDFGTGMYNEQFF
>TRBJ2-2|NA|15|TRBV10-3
CAIKADQGSPGELFF
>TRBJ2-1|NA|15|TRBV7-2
CASSPIPGAYNEQFF
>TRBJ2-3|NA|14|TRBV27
CASSLRTSTDTQYF
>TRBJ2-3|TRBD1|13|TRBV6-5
CASSKQGKDTQYF
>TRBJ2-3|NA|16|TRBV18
CASSPDVQLSTDTQYF
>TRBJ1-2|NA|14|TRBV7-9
CASSSSGNIYGYTF
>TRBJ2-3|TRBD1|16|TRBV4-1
CASSQRQGLNSDTQYF
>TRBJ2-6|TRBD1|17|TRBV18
CASSGRTGDSGANVLTF
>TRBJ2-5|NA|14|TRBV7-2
CASSSSSTTGHGYF
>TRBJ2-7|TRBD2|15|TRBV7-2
CASSPRVAGGGEQYF
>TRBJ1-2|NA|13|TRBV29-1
CSAARGINYGYTF
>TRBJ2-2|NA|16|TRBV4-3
CASSQDGTGNTGELFF
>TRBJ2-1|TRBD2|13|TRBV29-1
CSTREGAVGEQFF
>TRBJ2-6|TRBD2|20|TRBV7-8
CASSLVASGALSSGANVLTF
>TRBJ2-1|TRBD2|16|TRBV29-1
CSVAPRLAGAHNEQFF
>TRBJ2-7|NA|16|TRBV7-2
CASSLGGRVGPYEQYF